Below, 30 T cell receptor beta chains from the same sample are listed, as sequenced in a study of cytomegalovirus exposure and HLA in healthy donors. Use of 60 Vbeta and 13 Jbeta primers characterized the PCR. Using immunoSEQ multiplex PCR, the repertoire was profiled, and TCRdb retains in-frame clones only, with some absent. The table lists 140,000 to 150,000 clones, approximately 80% of them singletons. The sample comprised PBMCs. The receptors were gathered from a woman between 18 and 30 years old in good health and CMV-seropositive.

The chain combines TRBV5-1 with TRBJ2-7; tentatively, D is TRBD1 (5 bases). The CDR3 has 13 residues. CDR1 is SGHRS and CDR2 is YFSETQ in the germline V gene. V lost 4 bases to trimming and J lost 5 bases, with 13 bases between them. CDR3 DNA sequence: TGCGCCAGCAGCGAACCTCAGGGAAACGAGCAGTACTTC. It is translated as CASSEPQGNEQYF.

The rearrangement joins TRBV5-1 to TRBJ1-1, with TRBD1 matching over 7 bases. The CDR3 is 14 residues long. V gave up 4 bases and J gave up 4 bases; unmatched junction bases: 7. Germline loops: CDR1 SGHRS, CDR2 YFSETQ. CDR3 region: CASSSDRESTEAFF. CDR3 coding DNA: TGCGCCAGCAGCAGCGACAGGGAGAGCACTGAAGCTTTCTTT.

The chain recombines TRBV7-9 with TRBJ2-3, with D tentatively TRBD1 (5 bases). Trimming pared 4 bases from V and 7 bases from J, leaving 12 bases between. This CDR3 is 13 amino acids long. Germline V gives CDR1 SEHNR, CDR2 FQNEAQ (reference sequence). This CDR3 is CASSSQDSYTQYF. As DNA, the CDR3 is TGTGCCAGCAGCTCGCAAGACAGCTATACGCAGTATTTT.

This clone was observed a single time. V usage is TRBV6-1 and J usage is TRBJ2-3; D is possibly TRBD2 (6 bases). This CDR3 has 14 residues. CDR1 and CDR2 from the germline V gene are MNHNS and SASEGT. The CDR3 nucleotides are TGTGCTTGCCGGGGGACTTTTCACACAGATACGCAGTATTTT. Amino acids: CACRGTFHTDTQYF.

The gene calls are TRBV7-9 and TRBJ1-3; no clear D. Germline assignment: CDR1 SEHNR and CDR2 FQNEAQ (reference sequence). V was pared by 3 bases and J by 4 bases, with 10 bases between. CDR3 size: 14 residues. Here the CDR3 reads CASSFSRRGNTIYF. The CDR3 DNA reads TGTGCCAGCAGCTTCTCTAGGCGGGGAAACACCATATATTTT.

The chain is built from TRBV7-2 and TRBJ1-5; maybe TRBD1 (6 bases). This CDR3 is 14 amino acids long. Germline loops: CDR1 SGHTA, CDR2 FQGNSA. V was pared by 5 bases and J by 7 bases, with 15 bases between. Here the CDR3 DNA reads TGTGCCAGCAGCAAACGGGGGGCACGCCAGCCCCAGCATTTT. Amino acids: CASSKRGARQPQHF.

The CDR3 loop is CASSGGQGADTQYF. The CDR3 DNA reads TGTGCCAGCAGTGGGGGACAGGGGGCGGATACGCAGTATTTT. The chain combines TRBV6-1 with TRBJ2-3; TRBD1 aligns across 12 bases. Germline assignment: CDR1 MNHNS and CDR2 SASEGT. The CDR3 is made up of 14 amino acids. Losses at the gene ends were 4 bases for V and 6 bases for J; bases not matched to a gene: 2.

The chain employs TRBV6-5 and TRBJ1-1; 8 nucleotides match TRBD1. The CDR3 is 13 residues long. V dropped 5 bases and J dropped 4; count of bases not matched to a gene: 3. Looked up from germline, CDR1 is MNHEY and CDR2 is SVGAGI. CDR3 sequence reads: CASSTTGGTEAFF. The CDR3 DNA is TGTGCCAGCAGTACTACAGGGGGCACTGAAGCTTTCTTT.

The CDR3 DNA sequence: TGTGCCAGCAGCCACGGACTAGCAAGTTCCTACGAGCAGTACTTC. Translating it yields CASSHGLASSYEQYF. The V gene is TRBV11-2, the J gene TRBJ2-7; the match to TRBD2 covers 8 bases. Germline CDR1 and CDR2: SGHAT and FQNNGV. V dropped 5 bases and J dropped 1; count of bases not matched to a gene: 7. The CDR3 totals 15 residues.

The chain links TRBV20-1 to TRBJ2-1, with 7 bases fitting TRBD2. The V and J ends lost 6 bases and 12 bases, in that order; junction bases with no gene match: 5. This CDR3 spans 10 amino acids. Germline lookup yields CDR1 DFQATT and CDR2 SNEGSKA (reference sequence). The CDR3 protein is CSAVRLAQFF. The CDR3 DNA reads TGCAGTGCAGTGAGACTAGCGCAGTTCTTC.

This clone was found a few times. This chain uses TRBV14 with TRBJ2-5; a possible D gene is TRBD1 (6 bases). This CDR3 comprises 17 residues. V was trimmed by 1 base and J by 5 bases, leaving 20 bases between them. Germline assignment: CDR1 SGHDN and CDR2 FVKESK. In DNA, the CDR3 is TGTGCCAGCAGCCAAGGAAAGGGGGTGGGGATATATGAGACCCAGTACTTC. Amino acids: CASSQGKGVGIYETQYF.

The rearrangement links TRBV12-5 to TRBJ2-7; 9 nucleotides align to TRBD1. The germline CDR1 and CDR2 sequences are LGHNT and FRNRAP. V gave up 2 bases and J gave up 6 bases; unmatched junction bases: 14. This CDR3 is built from 17 residues. This CDR3 is CASGLRDTGGRWGEQYF. The DNA of the CDR3 is TGTGCTAGTGGTTTGAGAGACACAGGGGGCAGATGGGGCGAGCAGTACTTC.

This chain links TRBV11-1 with TRBJ1-1, with D unresolved. The CDR3 sequence is 15 residues long. Germline V lookup: CDR1 SGHAT, CDR2 FQDESV (reference sequence). Trimming shortened V by 6 bases and J by 0 bases, and 14 bases separated the two germline ends. The CDR3 loop is CASSTGYNMNTEAFF. CDR3 sequence (DNA): TGTGCCAGCAGTACCGGGTATAACATGAACACTGAAGCTTTCTTT. Drawing the rest from reference TRBV11-1 and TRBJ1-1, the complete variable domain is EAEVAQSPRYKITEKSQAVAFWCDPISGHATLYWYRQILGQGPELLVQFQDESVVDDSQLPKDRFSAERLKGVDSTLKIQPAELGDSAMYLCASSTGYNMNTEAFFGQGTRLTVV.

This clone showed up just a few times. The gene calls are TRBV11-2 and TRBJ1-2; no definite D call. The CDR3 is 11 amino acids. Germline loops: CDR1 SGHAT, CDR2 FQNNGV. V was cut by 5 bases and J by 3 bases, with 4 bases left in between. This chain's CDR3 is CASSRDYGYTF. The CDR3 DNA follows: TGTGCCAGCAGCCGAGACTATGGCTACACCTTC.

The chain joins TRBV11-2 to TRBJ1-1; D is perhaps TRBD1 (5 bases). Deletions cut 4 bases from V and 2 bases from J, with 14 bases between. Germline assignment: CDR1 SGHAT and CDR2 FQNNGV. The CDR3 totals 15 residues. The CDR3 DNA follows: TGTGCCAGCAGCTACGGAGGGGCGTATAACACTGAAGCTTTCTTT. This encodes CASSYGGAYNTEAFF.

Note on this clone: Other DNA sequences in this sample translate to the same CDR3. The chain combines TRBV5-1 with TRBJ2-5; a weak D match, TRBD1 (6 bases). The V end lost 0 bases, the J end lost 3 bases, and 6 bases lay between the germline ends. The CDR3 is 13 residues long. Germline CDR1 and CDR2: SGHRS and YFSETQ. Here the CDR3 DNA reads TGCGCCAGCAGCTTGGGGACAGAAGAGACCCAGTACTTC. This gives the protein CASSLGTEETQYF.

The chain recombines TRBV6-4 with TRBJ1-2, with a tentative D call TRBD1 (5 bases). V was clipped by 6 bases and J by 8 bases, with 13 bases between them. The CDR3 is 12 amino acids. CDR1 and CDR2 from the germline V gene are MRHNA and SNTAGT. Here the CDR3 reads CASRDGHSGYTF. CDR3 nucleotide sequence: TGTGCCAGCAGGGATGGACATTCGGGCTACACCTTC.

This clone was seen more than once but under ten times. The rearrangement joins TRBV7-8 to TRBJ2-7; D remains unclear. This CDR3 region has 16 residues. V was trimmed by 8 bases and J by 2 bases, leaving 22 bases between them. Germline V gene data show CDR1 as SGHVS and CDR2 as FQNEAQ. CDR3 sequence reads: CASAVPQDLSTYEQYF. The CDR3 DNA follows: TGTGCCAGCGCCGTCCCCCAGGATCTTTCCACCTACGAGCAGTACTTC.

This chain connects TRBV29-1 to TRBJ2-7; tentative D call: TRBD1 (6 bases). Trimming removed 5 bases at V and 3 bases at J, with 11 bases between. The CDR3 is made up of 12 amino acids. From germline, CDR1 is SQVTM and CDR2 ANQGSEA. The CDR3 DNA follows: TGCAGCGTTACCATCAGGGGCTACGAGCAGTACTTC. Protein: CSVTIRGYEQYF.

V gene TRBV10-3 combines with J gene TRBJ1-1, with D tentatively TRBD1 (6 bases). The CDR3 covers 15 residues. V was pared by 4 bases and J by 1 base, with 13 bases between. Per germline, CDR1 ENHRY and CDR2 SYGVKD. Here the CDR3 DNA reads TGTGCCATCAGTGCTGAACAGGGTAGGAACACTGAAGCTTTCTTT. Translation gives CAISAEQGRNTEAFF.

The V call is TRBV19, the J call TRBJ2-7, with TRBD1 matching over 9 bases. V trimming: 6 bases; J trimming: 6 bases; junction bases outside the gene matches: 9. CDR1 is LNHDA, CDR2 SQIVND, per germline (reference sequence). This CDR3 is built from 14 residues. Here the CDR3 reads CASSLGQGWGEQYF. In DNA, the CDR3 is TGTGCCAGTAGCTTGGGACAGGGTTGGGGCGAGCAGTACTTC.

The V and J genes are TRBV19 and TRBJ2-7; 8 bases map to TRBD1. The V segment lost 6 bases and the J segment 3 bases; nucleotides outside the gene matches: 10. The CDR3 has 15 residues. From germline, CDR1 is LNHDA and CDR2 SQIVND (reference sequence). CDR3 sequence reads: CASRADRGGIYEQYF. The DNA for the CDR3 is TGTGCCAGTAGGGCCGACAGGGGAGGTATCTACGAGCAGTACTTC.

The rearrangement links TRBV7-2 to TRBJ2-1, with 15 bases fitting TRBD2. Germline V CDR1 and CDR2: SGHTA, FQGNSA. The ends lost 5 bases at V and 6 bases at J; junction bases unmatched: 8. The CDR3 runs 17 residues. The CDR3 DNA is TGTGCCAGCAGCCCTATCCTGGGACTAGCGGGGGGCAATGAGCAGTTCTTC. Translation: CASSPILGLAGGNEQFF.

Only one count was recorded for this clone. This chain connects TRBV4-2 to TRBJ2-1, with 15 bases that match TRBD2. V lost 0 bases, J lost 10 bases, and 13 bases stayed unmatched. Germline lookup yields CDR1 LGHNA and CDR2 YNFKEQ. This CDR3 has 19 amino acids. CDR3 sequence (DNA): TGTGCCAGCAGCCAAGATTGGGGACTAGCGGGGGGTTCCCAGGGGGAGCAGTTCTTC. As protein: CASSQDWGLAGGSQGEQFF.

This rearrangement joins TRBV7-6 to TRBJ2-2; D not certain. CDR1 is SGHVS and CDR2 is FNYEAQ in the germline V gene. The CDR3 covers 13 residues. V lost 5 bases, J lost 11 bases, and 15 bases lay in between. The CDR3 DNA is TGTGCCAGCAGCCGAGGTTTAACCGACGAGCTGTTTTTT. Translated, it gives CASSRGLTDELFF.

This chain joins TRBV7-9 and TRBJ1-5, with D perhaps TRBD1 (6 bases). The CDR3 length is 13 residues. V lost 7 bases, J lost 7 bases, and 14 bases lay in between. The germline gives CDR1 SEHNR, CDR2 FQNEAQ (reference sequence). CDR3 DNA sequence: TGTGCCAGCAACTCAGGGGTAGGCCAGCCCCAGCATTTT. Protein: CASNSGVGQPQHF.

The gene calls are TRBV19 and TRBJ2-7; possibly TRBD1 for D (6 bases). The CDR3 runs to 13 residues. CDR1 and CDR2 (germline): LNHDA, SQIVND (reference sequence). Trimming cost V 4 bases and J 2 bases, with 9 bases left between them. DNA of the CDR3: TGTGCCAGTAGTACCCCAGGGGCCTACGAGCAGTACTTC. This gives the protein CASSTPGAYEQYF.

This chain uses TRBV7-9 with TRBJ2-3, with TRBD1 matching 7 bases. Germline CDR1 reads SEHNR; CDR2 reads FQNEAQ (reference sequence). The CDR3 is made up of 15 amino acids. V lost 3 bases, J lost 3 bases, and 6 bases stayed unmatched. The CDR3 nucleotides are TGTGCCAGCAGCTTCAGGGGGTACCCTACAGATACGCAGTATTTT. Protein product: CASSFRGYPTDTQYF.

The chain carries TRBV5-6 and TRBJ1-1; perhaps TRBD1 as D (5 bases). Germline V gene lookup returns CDR1 SGHDT and CDR2 YYEEEE. The length of the CDR3 is 13 residues. Trimming removed 7 bases from V and 2 bases from J, with 12 bases in between. The chain's CDR3 is CASLKRGNTEAFF. The CDR3 region has the DNA TGTGCCAGCCTTAAAAGGGGCAACACTGAAGCTTTCTTT.

The V call is TRBV15, the J call TRBJ1-2, with 9 bases that match TRBD1. The CDR3 covers 18 residues. J was trimmed by 6 bases and V by 3 bases; bases with no gene match: 17. Per germline, CDR1 LNHNV and CDR2 YYDKDF (reference sequence). The CDR3 is CATSRRPRDRVGRDGYTF. The CDR3 nucleotides are TGTGCCACCAGCAGGCGACCCCGGGACAGGGTCGGGCGTGATGGCTACACCTTC.